This T cell receptor beta chain comes out of a study of cytomegalovirus exposure and HLA in healthy donors. About the research overall: Earlier, 150 million to 200 million T cells were analyzed, and some 120 million unique TCR beta sequences were found among them. Study results and caveats: There were several of the most significant clusters that appeared linked to common viral pathogens in a later analysis. There was a cluster of highly shared sequence variants that was likely a sequencing artifact.

A word on this clone: The antigen is not known.

It was with 60 Vbeta and 13 Jbeta primers that the PCR ran. Sequencing used immunoSEQ multiplex PCR; TCRdb keeps in-frame clones, though not all of them. The sample's table shows more than 100,000 clones. This CDR3 comprises 15 residues. CDR1 and CDR2 from the germline V gene are SGHTA and FQGNSA. V was clipped by 0 bases and J by 3 bases, with 12 bases between them. The sequence was obtained from a woman aged 35 to 49 in good health and CMV-seronegative. Sequenced sample: PBMCs. V is TRBV7-2 and J is TRBJ2-7, with D tentatively TRBD2 (5 bases). CDR3 amino acids: CASSLASRASYEQYF. CDR3 nucleotides: TGTGCCAGCAGCTTAGCTTCGCGGGCTAGCTACGAGCAGTACTTC.